The entry below gives a single T cell receptor (beta chain) sequence along with its context. The antigen remains undetermined. These data belong to a study of T cells in Graves' hyperthyroidism and ophthalmopathy. Overall study findings and caveats: Model output signaled ophthalmopathy a median approximately 6 months ahead of onset. Peripheral blood also featured most of the thyroid clonotypes expanded above 0.001.

CDR3 length: 16 amino acids. V was pared by 5 bases and J by 6 bases, with 20 bases between. From germline, CDR1 is MNHNS and CDR2 SASEGT. The TCR beta CDR3 regions underwent amplification using RNA transcripts as the source. HTBI primers were employed in a first-round RT-PCR of the TCR CDR3. TCRdb called the multiplex PCR reads again in MiXCR, with one record for every CDR3 protein. This table holds 200,000 to 250,000 distinct CDR3 sequences, about a sixth found once. The chain combines TRBV6-1 with TRBJ2-1, with D possibly called TRBD1 or TRBD2 (6 bases each). Source material: blood. This receptor was taken from a woman between 18 and 29 years old with Graves' ophthalmopathy. CDR3 region: CASSHGHFEGGNEQFF. For the CDR3, the DNA is TGTGCCAGCAGTCACGGACATTTTGAGGGGGGCAATGAGCAGTTCTTC.